Below, 11 T cell receptor beta chains from the same sample are listed, as sequenced in a study. A single record per CDR3 protein comes from TCRdb applying MiXCR to the RT-PCR reads. The sample comprises about 680,000 distinct CDR3 sequences, more than 13% of which are singletons, and roughly 3.9% rests with the top ten. The sample was memory CD4+ T cells from blood. Receptors originate from a female donor in good health, serving as a healthy control.

This clonotype was counted ten times or more. J is TRBJ1-4 and V is TRBV29-1; 7 nucleotides align to TRBD1. CDR1 SQVTM and CDR2 ANQGSEA come from the germline V gene. The CDR3 spans 14 residues. J lost 8 bases, V lost 7 bases, and 13 bases had no gene match. CDR3 in amino acids: CSAKVGTVGEKLFF. DNA of the CDR3: TGCAGCGCCAAGGTTGGGACAGTCGGGGAAAAACTGTTTTTT. Full variable domain (remainder filled in from reference TRBV29-1 and TRBJ1-4): SAVISQKPSRDICQRGTSLTIQCQVDSQVTMMFWYRQQPGQSLTLIATANQGSEATYESGFVIDKFPISRPNLTFSTLTVSNMSPEDSSIYLCSAKVGTVGEKLFFGSGTQLSVL.

There are many counts of this clonotype. The rearrangement joins TRBV12-3 or TRBV12-4 to TRBJ2-2; tentatively, D is TRBD1 or TRBD2 (5 bases each). V was pared by 8 bases and J by 3 bases, with 16 bases between. The CDR3 runs to 15 residues. DNA for the CDR3: TGTGCCAGCTCTGCACGGCTGGGGGACACCGGGGAGCTGTTTTTT. It translates to CASSARLGDTGELFF.

The CDR3 here is CATSDFRQGSYNEQFF. The CDR3 coding sequence is TGTGCCACCAGTGATTTTAGACAGGGGTCCTACAATGAGCAGTTCTTC. The chain is built from TRBV24-1 and TRBJ2-1; 8 bases agree with TRBD1. CDR1 and CDR2 (germline): KGHDR, SFDVKD. The CDR3 sequence is 16 residues long. V shed 1 base and J 1 base; nucleotides not matched to a gene: 2.

Many counts were recorded for this clonotype. As DNA, the CDR3 is TGTGCCAGCAGTGTTACAGGGGCCTCCACTGAAGCTTTCTTT. Protein sequence: CASSVTGASTEAFF. The J gene is TRBJ1-1, the V gene TRBV6-1, with TRBD1 matching over 7 bases. J gave up 4 bases and V 4 bases, and 6 bases lay outside the gene matches. Germline loops: CDR1 MNHNS, CDR2 SASEGT. The CDR3 covers 14 residues.

There are many counts of this clonotype. This rearrangement joins TRBV6-6 to TRBJ1-5; TRBD1 might be the D (6 bases). The CDR3 has 15 residues. With 7 bases removed from V and 1 base from J, the gap between germline ends came to 14 bases. Germline V gene data show CDR1 as MNHNY and CDR2 as SVGAGI (reference sequence). The chain's CDR3 is CASNLQGYSNQPQHF. CDR3 nucleotide sequence: TGTGCCAGCAATCTACAGGGTTACAGCAATCAGCCCCAGCATTTT.

This clonotype was counted a few times. This chain joins TRBV7-9 and TRBJ2-7, with 7 bases aligning to TRBD1. J gave up 5 bases and V 5 bases, and 3 bases lay outside the gene matches. The CDR3 has 12 residues. CDR1 is SEHNR and CDR2 is FQNEAQ in the germline V gene (reference sequence). The CDR3 DNA follows: TGTGCCAGCAGCCGGGACAGCAACGAGCAGTACTTC. Its translation: CASSRDSNEQYF.

This clonotype is a singleton in its sample. The junction differs from germline at one of its ends, possibly a read error. The genes are TRBV5-1 and TRBJ2-3; unclear D gene. Germline V gene sequence: CDR1 SGHRS, CDR2 YFSETQ. The CDR3 consists of 15 residues. CDR3 coding DNA: TGCGCCAGAAGCTTGTTAAGCAGGAGCACAGATACGCAGTATTTT. As protein: CARSLLSRSTDTQYF.

The V gene is TRBV6-6, the J gene TRBJ2-5; the D gene is possibly TRBD1 (6 bases). Germline V CDR1 and CDR2: MNHNY, SVGAGI (reference sequence). The V and J ends lost 10 bases and 5 bases respectively, with 14 bases between them. The CDR3 length is 12 residues. The CDR3 is CATGTKRETQYF. For the CDR3, the DNA is TGTGCCACCGGGACAAAACGGGAGACCCAGTACTTC.

This clonotype was seen a handful of times. This sequence joins TRBV9 and TRBJ2-4, with 7 bases matching TRBD1. V was clipped by 3 bases and J by 7 bases; unmatched bases: 10. The CDR3 has 15 amino acids. Germline V gives CDR1 SGDLS, CDR2 YYNGEE. CDR3 protein: CASSESGARGNIQYF. CDR3 DNA: TGTGCCAGCAGCGAGTCCGGGGCCAGGGGGAACATTCAGTACTTC. The variable domain in full, completed from reference TRBV9 and TRBJ2-4, reads DSGVTQTPKHLITATGQRVTLRCSPRSGDLSVYWYQQSLDQGLQFLIQYYNGEERAKGNILERFSAQQFPDLHSELNLSSLELGDSALYFCASSESGARGNIQYFGAGTRLSVL.

This clonotype showed up many times. The V and J genes are TRBV20-1 and TRBJ2-3; D ambiguous. The CDR3 contains 14 residues. The germline V gene has CDR1 DFQATT and CDR2 SNEGSKA (reference sequence). Trimming stripped 1 base from V and 0 bases from J, with 8 bases between. The DNA for the CDR3 is TGCAGTGCTAGAGTGGCAGCAAGCACAGATACGCAGTATTTT. Protein product: CSARVAASTDTQYF.

As regards this clonotype: This may come from a read error, since a much larger clone is one base off. This rearrangement joins TRBV5-1 to TRBJ1-1; TRBD1 matches 10 bases. V dropped 7 bases and J dropped 6; count of bases not matched to a gene: 6. This CDR3 spans 13 amino acids. CDR1 is SGHRS and CDR2 is YFSETQ in the germline V gene. The CDR3 sequence: CASGTGEVAEAFF. The CDR3, as DNA: TGCGCCAGCGGGACAGGGGAGGTCGCTGAAGCTTTCTTT. The full variable domain, its missing parts supplied by reference TRBV5-1 and TRBJ1-1, is KAGVTQTPRYLIKTRGQQVTLSCSPISGHRSVSWYQQTPGQGLQFLFEYFSETQRNKGNFPGRFSGRQFSNSRSEMNVSTLELGDSALYLCASGTGEVAEAFFGQGTRLTVV.